This TCR beta chain originates from a study of cytomegalovirus exposure and HLA in healthy donors. The CDR3 has 16 amino acids. V was clipped by 6 bases and J by 0 bases; unmatched bases: 6. In germline, CDR1 is SGDLS, CDR2 YYNGEE. Comments on this clone: Antigen specificity is unknown.

Study conclusions and caveats: Most TCR beta V segments were productive about 90% or about 30% of the time in an earlier analysis. Sequencing artifact likely explains a cluster of highly shared sequence variants. Investigators reported fewer than 200 TCR beta chains as tied to cytomegalovirus. It was reportedly the case that the classifier diagnosed cytomegalovirus status with high specificity and sensitivity.

The PCR ran on 60 Vbeta and 13 Jbeta primers. Sequenced by immunoSEQ multiplex PCR; TCRdb stores in-frame clones only, minus some. The data show 80,000 to 100,000 clones, around three quarters seen once. This chain links TRBV9 with TRBJ2-6; 7 nucleotides align to TRBD1. Sample: PBMCs. The clonotype was recovered from a male donor in good health and CMV-seropositive. In DNA, the CDR3 is TGTGCCAGCACCCGGACAGGAAGCTCTGGGGCCAACGTCCTGACTTTC. Residues: CASTRTGSSGANVLTF. Full variable domain (outside the CDR3, taken from reference TRBV9 and TRBJ2-6): DSGVTQTPKHLITATGQRVTLRCSPRSGDLSVYWYQQSLDQGLQFLIQYYNGEERAKGNILERFSAQQFPDLHSELNLSSLELGDSALYFCASTRTGSSGANVLTFGAGSRLTVL.